The 29 T cell receptor beta chains presented below share a single source sample, sequenced in a study of shared clonotypes between healthy human individuals. Libraries were prepared by immunoSEQ multiplex PCR; TCRdb keeps only in-frame clonotypes and omits some of them. The sample has under 1,100,000 clones; around 82% are singletons. The material sequenced was memory CD4+ T cells from PBMCs. Subset specified: CD45RA-negative fraction. The receptor set was obtained from a man aged 18 to 30 in good health. Some clones in this sample may be carry-over from other donors' samples.

V usage is TRBV14 and J usage is TRBJ2-7, with D tentatively TRBD1 (6 bases). CDR1 is SGHDN and CDR2 is FVKESK in the germline V gene. The V end lost 0 bases, the J end lost 1 base, and 13 bases lay between the germline ends. This CDR3 spans 16 amino acids. CDR3 protein: CASSQDRGTSSYEQYF. The CDR3 region has the DNA TGTGCCAGCAGCCAAGATAGGGGGACAAGTTCCTACGAGCAGTACTTC.

CDR3 sequence reads: CASSPLISGNTIYF. CDR3 DNA sequence: TGTGCCAGCAGTCCCCTAATCTCTGGAAACACCATATATTTT. The rearrangement uses TRBV28 and TRBJ1-3; D is unresolved. The CDR3 is 14 residues long. V was clipped by 5 bases and J by 0 bases, with 8 bases between them. Germline CDR1 MDHEN, CDR2 SYDVKM.

The chain recombines TRBV2 with TRBJ2-3; D is tentatively TRBD1 or TRBD2 (6 bases each). V shed 6 bases and J shed 2 bases, with 18 bases lying between them. Germline-derived CDR1 and CDR2 are SNHLY and FYNNEI. This CDR3 is 16 amino acids long. In nucleotides, the CDR3 is TGTGCCAGCAGGAAACAGGGTGGGGGGTTCACAGATACGCAGTATTTT. It specifies CASRKQGGGFTDTQYF.

This clone was picked up a small number of times. The genes are TRBV5-1 and TRBJ1-1; weak D call: TRBD1 (5 bases). This CDR3 is built from 14 residues. V lost 4 bases and J lost 0, with 10 bases in between. From germline, CDR1 is SGHRS and CDR2 YFSETQ. CDR3 loop: CASSEGHMNTEAFF. DNA for the CDR3: TGCGCCAGCAGCGAAGGACACATGAACACTGAAGCTTTCTTT.

The gene calls are TRBV7-6 and TRBJ2-7, with D tentatively TRBD1 or TRBD2 (5 bases each). Germline lookup yields CDR1 SGHVS and CDR2 FNYEAQ. Between the trimmed V and J ends, which lost 8 bases and 9 bases, there was a span of 17 bases. The CDR3 totals 12 residues. The CDR3, as DNA: TGTGCCAGCTCCGGGACCCTAACGGGGCAGTACTTC. This translates into CASSGTLTGQYF.

This clone was detected only a few times. This chain links TRBV5-4 with TRBJ2-5; no clear D. Germline V gives CDR1 SGHNT, CDR2 YYREEE (reference sequence). V was trimmed by 4 bases and J by 1 base, leaving 17 bases between them. CDR3 length: 16 residues. CDR3 sequence (DNA): TGTGCCAGCAGCCCCACTGCAAGTCACCTCCAAGAGACCCAGTACTTC. It specifies CASSPTASHLQETQYF. The whole variable domain, remainder taken from reference TRBV5-4 and TRBJ2-5, is ETGVTQSPTHLIKTRGQQVTLRCSSQSGHNTVSWYQQALGQGPQFIFQYYREEENGRGNFPPRFSGLQFPNYSSELNVNALELDDSALYLCASSPTASHLQETQYFGPGTRLLVL.

The rearrangement uses TRBV27 and TRBJ1-2, with TRBD1 identical over 9 bases. This CDR3 is built from 14 residues. Germline V gene data show CDR1 as MNHEY and CDR2 as SMNVEV (reference sequence). The V and J ends lost 5 bases and 7 bases, in that order; junction bases with no gene match: 8. CDR3 sequence: CASSLTGTGLGYTF. CDR3 DNA sequence: TGTGCCAGCAGTCTCACCGGGACAGGGCTTGGCTACACCTTC.

The chain couples TRBV5-6 to TRBJ2-1, with 11 positions matching TRBD2. CDR1 and CDR2 (germline): SGHDT, YYEEEE. V lost 0 bases, J lost 9 bases, and 8 bases stayed unmatched. This CDR3 spans 16 amino acids. CDR3 loop: CASSLGFSGRAGEQFF. CDR3 nucleotides: TGTGCCAGCAGCTTGGGATTTAGCGGGAGGGCCGGTGAGCAGTTCTTC.

This clone was seen only a few times. The CDR3 loop is CASTSTALGTQYF. The CDR3 DNA follows: TGTGCCAGCACCAGTACTGCCCTGGGTACGCAGTATTTT. This chain joins TRBV28 and TRBJ2-3; D is undetermined. The germline V gene encodes CDR1 MDHEN and CDR2 SYDVKM. The ends were cut back, 7 bases at V and 8 bases at J, with 16 bases in the middle. This CDR3 comprises 13 residues.

This sequence joins TRBV18 and TRBJ2-3, with 8 bases lining up with TRBD1. The CDR3 totals 14 residues. V was pared by 3 bases and J by 4 bases, with 3 bases of the junction left unmatched. The V gene's germline CDR1 is KGHSH and CDR2 LQKENI. The CDR3 region has the DNA TGTGCCAGCTCACCCCCGGACAGGGCAGATACGCAGTATTTT. Translated, it gives CASSPPDRADTQYF.

The V gene is TRBV5-3, the J gene TRBJ2-7, with D uncertain. TRBV5-3 belongs to the ORF category, with a function that is uncertain. This CDR3 comprises 11 residues. The V end was cut by 0 bases, the J end by 12 bases, with 10 bases between. CDR3 sequence reads: CARSLAGCRYF. The CDR3 nucleotides are TGTGCCAGAAGCTTGGCGGGCTGCCGGTACTTC.

This sequence joins TRBV6-6 and TRBJ2-3, with D uncertain. The germline V gene encodes CDR1 MNHNY and CDR2 SVGAGI (reference sequence). CDR3 length equals 14 residues. Trimming shortened V by 6 bases and J by 1 base, and 11 bases separated the two germline ends. This CDR3 is CASSLGPGTDTQYF. In nucleotides, the CDR3 is TGTGCCAGCAGCCTCGGGCCCGGCACAGATACGCAGTATTTT.

V is TRBV5-1 and J is TRBJ2-1; D is possibly TRBD1 or TRBD2 (5 bases each). The CDR3 has 16 residues. Between the trimmed V and J ends, which lost 7 bases and 1 base, there was a span of 18 bases. Per germline, CDR1 SGHRS and CDR2 YFSETQ. This CDR3 reads CASASGTLGSYNEQFF. The CDR3 DNA is TGCGCCAGCGCGTCCGGGACCCTGGGTTCCTACAATGAGCAGTTCTTC.

Details on this clone: A much larger clone lies a single base off, so this may be a read error. Other DNA sequences from this sample encode an identical CDR3 as well. The chain uses TRBV5-4 and TRBJ2-5; D not resolved. Trimming stripped 1 base from V and 5 bases from J, with 3 bases between. The CDR3 contains 11 residues. CDR1 and CDR2 from the germline V gene are SGHNT and YYREEE (reference sequence). CDR3 DNA sequence: TGTGCCAGCAGCTTGCGGGAGACCCAGTACTTC. Translating it yields CASSLRETQYF.

This chain links TRBV29-1 with TRBJ2-1; weak D call: TRBD2 (6 bases). CDR3 length equals 14 residues. Germline CDR1 SQVTM, CDR2 ANQGSEA. The V and J ends lost 8 bases and 3 bases respectively, with 17 bases between them. The CDR3: CSFRAGGNYNEQFF. CDR3 coding DNA: TGCAGCTTCAGAGCGGGCGGGAACTACAATGAGCAGTTCTTC.

This chain links TRBV5-6 with TRBJ2-7; D gene uncertain. The germline V gene has CDR1 SGHDT and CDR2 YYEEEE. V lost 0 bases and J 3 bases, leaving 13 bases between the germline ends. The CDR3 runs to 15 residues. The CDR3 is CASSLGWRSIYEQYF. In nucleotides, the CDR3 is TGTGCCAGCAGCTTGGGGTGGCGGAGCATCTACGAGCAGTACTTC.

The J gene is TRBJ2-3, the V gene TRBV2; D not resolved. The germline CDR1 and CDR2 sequences are SNHLY and FYNNEI. The CDR3 has 12 residues. V shed 1 base and J shed 14 bases, with 13 bases lying between them. As DNA, the CDR3 is TGTGCCAGCAGTGAAGTTGTCTCCAAAAGGTATTTT. Residues: CASSEVVSKRYF.

The chain links TRBV15 to TRBJ1-3; D uncertain. The V end lost 0 bases, the J end lost 6 bases, and 6 bases lay between the germline ends. The V gene's germline CDR1 is LNHNV and CDR2 YYDKDF (reference sequence). The CDR3 length is 13 residues. The DNA for the CDR3 is TGTGCCACCAGCAGAGATTCGGAAAACACCATATATTTT. It specifies CATSRDSENTIYF.

The chain uses TRBV5-1 and TRBJ2-1; the match to TRBD1 covers 7 bases. The length of the CDR3 is 16 residues. Germline lookup yields CDR1 SGHRS and CDR2 YFSETQ. J was trimmed by 0 bases and V by 4 bases; bases with no gene match: 7. CDR3 in DNA: TGCGCCAGCAGCGGCCGACAGGGTAGCTCCTACAATGAGCAGTTCTTC. It specifies CASSGRQGSSYNEQFF.

The chain combines TRBV5-1 with TRBJ2-2, with 8 bases fitting TRBD1. The CDR3 totals 14 residues. Losses at the gene ends were 1 base for V and 6 bases for J; bases not matched to a gene: 2. Per germline, CDR1 SGHRS and CDR2 YFSETQ. Here the CDR3 reads CASSLTQGAGELFF. Written as DNA, the CDR3 is TGCGCCAGCAGCTTGACACAGGGGGCCGGGGAGCTGTTTTTT.

This clone was counted at least ten times. This chain uses TRBV29-1 with TRBJ1-5; 9 bases are a match to TRBD1. V was pared by 4 bases and J by 5 bases, with 0 bases of the junction left unmatched. Germline CDR1 reads SQVTM; CDR2 reads ANQGSEA. This CDR3 spans 12 amino acids. The CDR3 bases are TGCAGCGTTGGGGACAGGGATCAGCCCCAGCATTTT. Protein: CSVGDRDQPQHF.

The count of this clone is one. This chain connects TRBV7-9 to TRBJ2-3; 11 positions agree with TRBD2. Losses at the gene ends were 3 bases for V and 2 bases for J; bases not matched to a gene: 4. Germline values: CDR1 SEHNR, CDR2 FQNEAQ (reference sequence). CDR3 size: 16 residues. This chain's CDR3 is CASSFGLAGNTDTQYF. The CDR3 DNA follows: TGTGCCAGCAGCTTTGGACTAGCGGGCAACACAGATACGCAGTATTTT.

The rearrangement joins TRBV19 to TRBJ1-5; perhaps TRBD1 as D (5 bases). The germline V gene encodes CDR1 LNHDA and CDR2 SQIVND (reference sequence). Trimming took off 3 bases at V and 6 bases at J, with 9 bases between the two ends. The CDR3 totals 13 residues. CDR3 bases: TGTGCCAGTAGTATGGGGGAGGCTCAGCCCCAGCATTTT. Protein sequence: CASSMGEAQPQHF.

The chain links TRBV2 to TRBJ2-3; D is possibly TRBD1 (8 bases). Germline CDR1 SNHLY, CDR2 FYNNEI. The CDR3 spans 20 residues. V shed 4 bases and J shed 4 bases, with 30 bases lying between them. The CDR3 loop is CASSVFQGARGRAGSDTQYF. CDR3 DNA: TGTGCCAGCAGTGTATTTCAGGGGGCGCGGGGGAGGGCCGGGTCAGATACGCAGTATTTT.

This chain uses TRBV9 with TRBJ1-2; D is unclear. CDR3 length equals 15 residues. Germline V gene sequence: CDR1 SGDLS, CDR2 YYNGEE. V was pared by 4 bases and J by 8 bases, with 21 bases between. The CDR3 protein is CASSPPGGSVVGYTF. The CDR3 DNA reads TGTGCCAGCAGCCCCCCCGGAGGTTCAGTAGTAGGCTACACCTTC. Supplemented by reference TRBV9 and TRBJ1-2, the full variable domain reads DSGVTQTPKHLITATGQRVTLRCSPRSGDLSVYWYQQSLDQGLQFLIQYYNGEERAKGNILERFSAQQFPDLHSELNLSSLELGDSALYFCASSPPGGSVVGYTFGSGTRLTVV.

This chain connects TRBV5-6 to TRBJ1-1, with a possible D match to TRBD1 (5 bases). V gave up 4 bases and J gave up 5 bases, with 18 bases separating them. The CDR3 extends over 15 amino acids. CDR1 is SGHDT and CDR2 is YYEEEE in the germline V gene. Written as DNA, the CDR3 is TGTGCCAGCAGCCGACGGAGGGGTCTAGGTACTGAAGCTTTCTTT. Its protein product is CASSRRRGLGTEAFF.

J is TRBJ2-4 and V is TRBV11-2; weak D call: TRBD1 (5 bases). Per germline, CDR1 SGHAT and CDR2 FQNNGV. The V gene lost 4 bases and the J gene lost 1 base, with 8 bases spanning the gap. This CDR3 has 14 amino acids. CDR3 sequence (DNA): TGTGCCAGCAGCTCTTCAGGGGCCAAAAACATTCAGTACTTC. Translation gives CASSSSGAKNIQYF.

The gene calls are TRBV27 and TRBJ2-7; D perhaps matches TRBD2 (6 bases). Per germline, CDR1 MNHEY and CDR2 SMNVEV (reference sequence). V was trimmed by 5 bases and J by 7 bases, leaving 18 bases between them. This CDR3 is 14 amino acids long. CDR3 sequence reads: CASSVGSGSTEQYF. CDR3 in DNA: TGTGCCAGCAGTGTAGGTAGCGGTTCTACGGAGCAGTACTTC.

The chain combines TRBV6-5 with TRBJ2-3, with unresolved D. The CDR3 contains 15 residues. The ends were cut back, 0 bases at V and 6 bases at J, with 13 bases in the middle. Looked up from germline, CDR1 is MNHEY and CDR2 is SVGAGI. The CDR3 sequence: CASSYSVTAGDTQYF. The CDR3 DNA sequence: TGTGCCAGCAGTTACTCGGTAACGGCCGGGGATACGCAGTATTTT.